This TCR beta chain appears in the sequencing data of a study of response to subunit inactivated influenza vaccine. This CDR3 is built from 15 residues. The V gene end was trimmed by 5 bases and the J gene end by 4 bases; junction bases not matched to a gene: 5. Germline V gene sequence: CDR1 LNHDA, CDR2 SQIVND (reference sequence). TCRdb reprocessed the RT-PCR reads with MiXCR, giving one entry per CDR3 protein. The profile shows about 520,000 distinct CDR3 sequences, roughly 7.6% of them singletons. This clonotype occurred a few times. This TCR was recovered from a man aged 50 to 69 who received an inactivated influenza vaccine. The chain has TRBV19 and TRBJ2-1; 10 bases fit TRBD2. The input for sequencing was PBMCs from blood, taken about 24 months after vaccination. The CDR3: CASSVTSGNYNEQFF. DNA for the CDR3: TGTGCCAGTAGTGTAACTAGCGGGAATTACAATGAGCAGTTCTTC.